Listed below are T cell receptor beta chains from one sample, sequenced in a study of blood T cells in healthy people across ages. TCRdb itself ran the 5' RACE reads through MiXCR, one entry per CDR3 protein. Here the sample spans roughly 800,000 distinct CDR3 sequences, about 36% being singletons. The sample was blood. The receptors stem from a young man in good health. The CDR3 runs from the conserved cysteine through the conserved F or W. A D gene is named only where the DNA matches it firmly. Not all rows give a size; the values are once, few, many and, for expanded clones, a class.

CDR3 DNA: TGCAGTGTTCCGGGACTAGCGGGGGGGAATGAGCAGTTCTTC; CDR3 protein: CSVPGLAGGNEQFF; J gene: TRBJ2-1; clone size: few; V gene: TRBV20-1; D gene: TRBD2
CDR3 DNA: TGCGCCAGCAGCCAAGCCTACGGAGGCTATGGCTACACCTTC; CDR3 protein: CASSQAYGGYGYTF; J gene: TRBJ1-2; clone size: NA; V gene: TRBV4-3; D gene: NA
CDR3 DNA: TGTGCCAGCAGCTTAGGCAGCAAAAATGAGCAGTTCTTC; CDR3 protein: CASSLGSKNEQFF; J gene: TRBJ2-1; clone size: few; V gene: TRBV7-9; D gene: NA
CDR3 DNA: TGTGCCAGCAGTCCAACAGGGGCCCAAGAGACCCAGTACTTC; CDR3 protein: CASSPTGAQETQYF; J gene: TRBJ2-5; clone size: many; V gene: TRBV6-6; D gene: TRBD1
CDR3 DNA: TGTGCCGGCAGTCCCCAGGGGTTTGGCTATGGCTACACCTTC; CDR3 protein: CAGSPQGFGYGYTF; J gene: TRBJ1-2; clone size: NA; V gene: TRBV12-3/TRBV12-4; D gene: NA
CDR3 DNA: TGTGCCAGCAGTTACTCAGCGGGGGGTGGTCAGCCCCAGCATTTT; CDR3 protein: CASSYSAGGGQPQHF; J gene: TRBJ1-5; clone size: NA; V gene: TRBV6-2/TRBV6-3; D gene: NA
CDR3 DNA: TGTGCCAGCAGTGAGGGGCAGGGAAGAGCGGGGGCCTCCTACAATGAGCAGTACTTC; CDR3 protein: CASSEGQGRAGASYNEQYF; J gene: TRBJ2-7; clone size: NA; V gene: TRBV2; D gene: TRBD2
CDR3 DNA: TGTGCCCGCAGTCACCCCACGGGACACGGCCGGTTCAACTATGGCTACACCTTC; CDR3 protein: CARSHPTGHGRFNYGYTF; J gene: TRBJ1-2; clone size: once; V gene: TRBV27; D gene: NA
CDR3 DNA: TGTGCCAGCAGCGAAGGGACTAGCGGGGAGAGCTCCTACGAGCAGTACTTC; CDR3 protein: CASSEGTSGESSYEQYF; J gene: TRBJ2-7; clone size: NA; V gene: TRBV9; D gene: TRBD2
CDR3 DNA: TGTGCCATCAGTGTTAAGGGGGTCGAGCAGTACTTC; CDR3 protein: CAISVKGVEQYF; J gene: TRBJ2-7; clone size: many; V gene: TRBV10-3; D gene: NA
CDR3 DNA: TGTGCCAGCAGTACCCAGAGACAGCTTGAAGAGAGTGAAAAACTGTTTTTT; CDR3 protein: CASSTQRQLEESEKLFF; J gene: TRBJ1-4; clone size: NA; V gene: TRBV6-2/TRBV6-3; D gene: NA
CDR3 DNA: TGTGCCAGCAGCCAAGAGAACAGGGGGCGAAAACTGTTTTTT; CDR3 protein: CASSQENRGRKLFF; J gene: TRBJ1-4; clone size: few; V gene: TRBV4-2; D gene: TRBD1
CDR3 DNA: TGTGCCTGGAGTCCAGGACGGGCCACTCACGAGCAGTACTTC; CDR3 protein: CAWSPGRATHEQYF; J gene: TRBJ2-7; clone size: few; V gene: TRBV30; D gene: NA
CDR3 DNA: TGTGCCAGCAGTTTAGCGGGACAGGGTCGGGAGACCCAGTACTTC; CDR3 protein: CASSLAGQGRETQYF; J gene: TRBJ2-5; clone size: many; V gene: TRBV7-2; D gene: NA
CDR3 DNA: TGTGCCATCCGACGGACTAGCGGGGGGTCCACCCCCACAGATACGCAGTATTTT; CDR3 protein: CAIRRTSGGSTPTDTQYF; J gene: TRBJ2-3; clone size: few; V gene: TRBV10-3; D gene: TRBD2
CDR3 DNA: TGCAGTGCTCCCGGAGGTGGGGGGCAAGAGACCCAGTTCTTC; CDR3 protein: CSAPGGGGQETQFF; J gene: TRBJ2-1; clone size: NA; V gene: TRBV20-1; D gene: NA
CDR3 DNA: TGTGCCAGCAGCCCCGGCCCCGGACAGCAGACCTACGAGCAGTACTTC; CDR3 protein: CASSPGPGQQTYEQYF; J gene: TRBJ2-7; clone size: few; V gene: TRBV12-3/TRBV12-4; D gene: NA
CDR3 DNA: TGTGCCAGCAGTGGTAGGTGCGAGCAGTACTTC; CDR3 protein: CASSGRCEQYF; J gene: TRBJ2-7; clone size: NA; V gene: TRBV2; D gene: NA
CDR3 DNA: TGTGCCAGCAGCTCTAGCGGGGGGGCATGGGGTGAGCAGTTCTTC; CDR3 protein: CASSSSGGAWGEQFF; J gene: TRBJ2-1; clone size: NA; V gene: TRBV7-3; D gene: TRBD2
CDR3 DNA: TGTGCCAGCAGCTCAGGGACGTACACTGAAGCTTTCTTT; CDR3 protein: CASSSGTYTEAFF; J gene: TRBJ1-1; clone size: NA; V gene: TRBV7-9; D gene: NA
CDR3 DNA: TGCGCCAGCAGTCCGGGCTCACCCGAGGACCAGAGACGGAAATACACCTTC; CDR3 protein: CASSPGSPEDQRRKYTF; J gene: TRBJ1-2; clone size: NA; V gene: TRBV4-3; D gene: NA
CDR3 DNA: TGTGCCAGCAGTTTGACCCTGGCTAACACTGAAGCTTTCTTT; CDR3 protein: CASSLTLANTEAFF; J gene: TRBJ1-1; clone size: few; V gene: TRBV27; D gene: NA
CDR3 DNA: TGCAGTGCTAGGGACTCGCTACAAGAGACCCGGTACTTC; CDR3 protein: CSARDSLQETRYF; J gene: TRBJ2-5; clone size: NA; V gene: TRBV20-1; D gene: NA
CDR3 DNA: TGTGCCAGCAGCCGCATGGAGAAAGAGACCCAGTACTTC; CDR3 protein: CASSRMEKETQYF; J gene: TRBJ2-5; clone size: many; V gene: TRBV12-3/TRBV12-4; D gene: NA
CDR3 DNA: TGCGCCAGCAGCTTGGGGCCGGACAGGGCGTCCGATACGCAGTATTTT; CDR3 protein: CASSLGPDRASDTQYF; J gene: TRBJ2-3; clone size: many; V gene: TRBV5-1; D gene: TRBD1
CDR3 DNA: TGTGCCAGCAGCTTACCCAGCTACAATGAGCAGTACTTC; CDR3 protein: CASSLPSYNEQYF; J gene: TRBJ2-4; clone size: few; V gene: TRBV7-2; D gene: NA
CDR3 DNA: TGTGCCAGCAGTGAGGGGACAGGGTGGGGCTACACCTTC; CDR3 protein: CASSEGTGWGYTF; J gene: TRBJ1-2; clone size: NA; V gene: TRBV25-1; D gene: TRBD1
CDR3 DNA: TGCAGTGCGGGACTAGCGGCAAACATTCAGTTCTTC; CDR3 protein: CSAGLAANIQFF; J gene: TRBJ2-1; clone size: NA; V gene: TRBV20-1; D gene: TRBD2
CDR3 DNA: TGCAGTGCCCCAGGACAGGGAAATCACATTCAGTACTTC; CDR3 protein: CSAPGQGNHIQYF; J gene: TRBJ2-4; clone size: NA; V gene: TRBV20-1; D gene: TRBD1
CDR3 DNA: TGTGCCAGCAGCTTAGCTGCGATTCAGGGTGCGGCCTATGGCTACACCTTC; CDR3 protein: CASSLAAIQGAAYGYTF; J gene: TRBJ1-2; clone size: NA; V gene: TRBV7-2; D gene: NA
CDR3 DNA: TGTGCCAGCAGCCCCTTGCGGGGCGACTATGGCTACACCTTC; CDR3 protein: CASSPLRGDYGYTF; J gene: TRBJ1-2; clone size: NA; V gene: TRBV28; D gene: NA